The 5 T cell receptor beta chains presented below share a single source sample, sequenced in a study of T cells expressing NK-cell markers. TCRdb reprocessed the 5' RACE reads, with one entry per CDR3 protein and no DNA. The sample data list fewer than 400,000 distinct CDR3 sequences. The sample was blood T cells: a sorted CD56 or NKG2C T cell subset, CD4+ or CD8+ T cells, or bulk PBMC T cells (not recorded which). Receptors originate from a man aged 18 to 69 in good health.

This chain's CDR3 is CASSQWGGEGAGELFF. The genes are TRBV3-1 and TRBJ2-2; TCRdb's assignment of TRBD1 cannot be checked, as there is no DNA. The CDR3 loop spans 16 amino acids. Germline lookup yields CDR1 LGHDT and CDR2 YNNKEL (reference sequence). Based on the CDR3 plus reference TRBV3-1 and TRBJ2-2, the full variable domain is DTAVSQTPKYLVTQMGNDKSIKCEQNLGHDTMYWYKQDSKKFLKIMFSYNNKELIINETVPNRFSPKSPDKAHLNLHINSLELGDSAVYFCASSQWGGEGAGELFFGEGSRLTVL.

The rearrangement links TRBV10-2 to TRBJ2-2; absent DNA, TCRdb's TRBD2 call cannot be checked. The CDR3 length is 14 residues. Germline V gene lookup returns CDR1 WSHSY and CDR2 SAAADI. The CDR3 is CASSGGTSPGELFF.

This chain joins TRBV7-9 and TRBJ1-1; with no DNA, the TCRdb D assignment of TRBD1 cannot be verified. From germline, CDR1 is SEHNR and CDR2 FQNEAQ (reference sequence). The CDR3 is 12 residues long. The CDR3 here is CASSSWGEEAFF.

The chain joins TRBV11-2 to TRBJ2-5. Germline-derived CDR1 and CDR2 are SGHAT and FQNNGV. The CDR3 has 17 amino acids. The CDR3 protein is CASSLGRTSNPQETQYF.

This chain uses TRBV28 with TRBJ2-1; TCRdb outputs TRBD1, but without DNA this stays unchecked. Germline values: CDR1 MDHEN, CDR2 SYDVKM. The CDR3 extends over 15 amino acids. The CDR3 loop is CASSSPGQGNNEQFF. Supplemented by reference TRBV28 and TRBJ2-1, the full variable domain reads DVKVTQSSRYLVKRTGEKVFLECVQDMDHENMFWYRQDPGLGLRLIYFSYDVKMKEKGDIPEGYSVSREKKERFSLILESASTNQTSMYLCASSSPGQGNNEQFFGPGTRLTVL.